The T cell receptor beta chain under discussion was sequenced for a study of blood T cell repertoires in COVID-19. The method was immunoSEQ multiplex PCR; TCRdb's version includes in-frame clones alone and lacks a portion of them. The sample shows 130,000 or so clones, roughly 83% of them seen only once. The CDR3 has 15 amino acids. Sequencing input: peripheral blood. The chain recombines TRBV21-1 with TRBJ2-1; the tabulated D call, TRBD1, remains unverified against the DNA. TRBV21-1 is given as a pseudogene. The source of this sequence is a woman in her 70s with COVID-19, enrolled during active disease. CDR3 loop: CAPGPGGQWNNEQFF. CDR3 sequence (DNA): TGTGCCCCGGGACCAGGGGGGCAATGGAACAATGAGCAGTTCTTC.